Sequencing of this TCR beta chain was carried out in a study of preoperative IRX-2 immunotherapy in early breast cancer. TCRdb's table, derived via immunoSEQ multiplex PCR, lists solely in-frame clones and lacks some. Of around 60,000 clones detected, approximately 93% appear once; the ten largest clones hold about 1.8%. The treatment is: preoperative locoregional IRX-2 cytokine immunotherapy. Preoperative locoregional IRX-2 cytokine immunotherapy was tested in the phase Ib source study. V lost 6 bases, J lost 7 bases, and 12 bases lay in between. Germline loops: CDR1 KGHSH, CDR2 LQKENI. This CDR3 has 13 amino acids.

This sequence originates from a human donor with breast cancer. J is TRBJ2-2 and V is TRBV18; D is uncertain. This sample was taken from a patient treated with IRX-2 immunotherapy. The CDR3 coding sequence is TGTGCCAGCTCGTCTAGGCGAGGCGGGGAGCTGTTTTTT. Protein sequence: CASSSRRGGELFF.